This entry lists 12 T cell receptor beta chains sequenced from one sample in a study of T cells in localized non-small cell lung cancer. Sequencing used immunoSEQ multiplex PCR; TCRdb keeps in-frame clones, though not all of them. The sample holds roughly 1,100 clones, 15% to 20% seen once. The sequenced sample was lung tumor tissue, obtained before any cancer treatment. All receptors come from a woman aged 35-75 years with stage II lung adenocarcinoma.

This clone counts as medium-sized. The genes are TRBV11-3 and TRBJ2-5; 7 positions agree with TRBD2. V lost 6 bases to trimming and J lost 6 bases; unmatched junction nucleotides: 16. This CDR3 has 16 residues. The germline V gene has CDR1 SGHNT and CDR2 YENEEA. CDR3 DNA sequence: TGTGCCAGCAGTGGGGGGGACTCCAACCTATTAAAGACCCAGTACTTC. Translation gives CASSGGDSNLLKTQYF. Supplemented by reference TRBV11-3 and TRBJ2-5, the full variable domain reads EAGVVQSPRYKIIEKKQPVAFWCNPISGHNTLYWYLQNLGQGPELLIRYENEEAVDDSQLPKDRFSAERLKGVDSTLKIQPAELGDSAVYLCASSGGDSNLLKTQYFGPGTRLLVL.

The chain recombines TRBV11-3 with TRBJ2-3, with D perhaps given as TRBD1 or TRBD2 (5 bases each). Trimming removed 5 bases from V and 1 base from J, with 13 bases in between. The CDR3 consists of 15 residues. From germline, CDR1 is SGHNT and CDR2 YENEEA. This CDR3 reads CASSQGVGGTDTQYF. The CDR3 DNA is TGTGCCAGCAGCCAAGGGGTGGGGGGCACAGATACGCAGTATTTT.

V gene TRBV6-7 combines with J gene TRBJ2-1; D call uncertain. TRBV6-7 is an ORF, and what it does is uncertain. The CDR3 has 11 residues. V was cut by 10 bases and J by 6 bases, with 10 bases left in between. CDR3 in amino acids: CATSVLNEQFF. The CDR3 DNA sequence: TGTGCCACCTCCGTTCTCAATGAGCAGTTCTTC.

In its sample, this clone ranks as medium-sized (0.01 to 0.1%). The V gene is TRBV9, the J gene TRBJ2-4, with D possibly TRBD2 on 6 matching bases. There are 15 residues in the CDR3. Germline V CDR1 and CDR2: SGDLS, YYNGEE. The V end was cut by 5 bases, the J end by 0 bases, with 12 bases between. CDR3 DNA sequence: TGTGCCAGCAGTGAGGAGGGCCTAGCCAAAAACATTCAGTACTTC. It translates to CASSEEGLAKNIQYF.

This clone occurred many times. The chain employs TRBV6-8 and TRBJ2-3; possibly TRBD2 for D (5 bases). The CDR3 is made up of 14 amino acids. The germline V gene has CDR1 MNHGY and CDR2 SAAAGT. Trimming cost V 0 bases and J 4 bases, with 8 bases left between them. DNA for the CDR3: TGTGCCAGCAGTTACTCCGGGGTGGCAGATACGCAGTATTTT. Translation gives CASSYSGVADTQYF.

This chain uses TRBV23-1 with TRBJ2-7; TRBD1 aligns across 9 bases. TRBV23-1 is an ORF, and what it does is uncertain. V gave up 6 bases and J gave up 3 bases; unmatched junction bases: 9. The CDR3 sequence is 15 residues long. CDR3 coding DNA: TGCGCCAGCAGCCAAGACAGGGGGGGCTTCTACGAGCAGTACTTC. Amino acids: CASSQDRGGFYEQYF.

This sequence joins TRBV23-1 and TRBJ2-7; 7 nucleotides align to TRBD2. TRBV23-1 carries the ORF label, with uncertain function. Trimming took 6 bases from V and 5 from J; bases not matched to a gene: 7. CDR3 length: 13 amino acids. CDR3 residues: CASRRGLDDEQYF. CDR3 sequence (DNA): TGCGCCAGCAGACGTGGACTAGACGACGAGCAGTACTTC.

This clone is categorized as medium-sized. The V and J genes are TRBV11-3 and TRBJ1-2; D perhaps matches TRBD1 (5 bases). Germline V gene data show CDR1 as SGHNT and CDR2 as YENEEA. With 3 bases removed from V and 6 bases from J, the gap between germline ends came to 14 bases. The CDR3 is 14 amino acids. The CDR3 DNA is TGTGCCAGCAGCTTCTCGGGCAGGGATGATGGCTACACCTTC. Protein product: CASSFSGRDDGYTF.

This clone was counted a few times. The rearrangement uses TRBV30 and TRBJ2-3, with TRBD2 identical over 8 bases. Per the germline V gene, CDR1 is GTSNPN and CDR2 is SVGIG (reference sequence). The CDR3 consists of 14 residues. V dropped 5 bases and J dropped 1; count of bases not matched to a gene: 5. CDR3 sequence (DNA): TGTGCCTGGTCTATTAGCGGGGGCACAGATACGCAGTATTTT. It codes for CAWSISGGTDTQYF.

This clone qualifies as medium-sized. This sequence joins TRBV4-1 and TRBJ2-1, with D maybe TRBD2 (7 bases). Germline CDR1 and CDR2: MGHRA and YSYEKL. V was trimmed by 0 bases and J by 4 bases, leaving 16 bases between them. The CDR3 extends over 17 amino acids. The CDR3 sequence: CASSQDWVGGGYNEQFF. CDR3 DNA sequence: TGCGCCAGCAGCCAAGATTGGGTGGGAGGGGGGTACAATGAGCAGTTCTTC.

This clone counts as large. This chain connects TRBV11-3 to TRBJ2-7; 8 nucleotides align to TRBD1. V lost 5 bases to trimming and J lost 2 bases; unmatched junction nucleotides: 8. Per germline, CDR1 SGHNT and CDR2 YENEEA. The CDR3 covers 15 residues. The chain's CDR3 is CASSQTGTGPYEQYF. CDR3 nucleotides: TGTGCCAGCAGCCAAACCGGGACAGGCCCCTACGAGCAGTACTTC.

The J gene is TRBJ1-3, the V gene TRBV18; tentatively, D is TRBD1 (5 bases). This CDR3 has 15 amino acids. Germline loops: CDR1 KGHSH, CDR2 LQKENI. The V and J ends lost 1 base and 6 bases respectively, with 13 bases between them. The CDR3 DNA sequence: TGTGCCAGCTCACCACTTCCGGGGGACTTAAACACCATATATTTT. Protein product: CASSPLPGDLNTIYF.